This T cell receptor beta chain stems from a study of blood T cell repertoires in COVID-19. The wider study: Sites in the United States, Italy and Spain provided acute and convalescent COVID-19 samples. T cells, B-cell-depleted T cells, or PBMCs supplied cDNA or gDNA.

This CDR3 contains 12 residues. V was trimmed by 4 bases and J by 11 bases, leaving 9 bases between them. Germline assignment: CDR1 WNHNN and CDR2 SYGVQD (reference sequence). In the source study's methods: Cell counts per sample came from amplifying reference gene primers. Some clones are missing from TCRdb's copy, which holds only in-frame ones; the method was immunoSEQ multiplex PCR. The V and J calls and clone size come from that table; D and trimming were worked out from the DNA. The repertoire holds 350,000 to 450,000 clones, with 85% as singletons. The chain combines TRBV10-1 with TRBJ1-6; D gene uncertain. The source is a woman aged 18-29 years with acute or convalescent COVID-19. Material: peripheral blood. Here the CDR3 reads CASSGSGPPLHF. CDR3 nucleotide sequence: TGCGCCAGCAGTGGGTCCGGTCCACCCCTCCACTTT.